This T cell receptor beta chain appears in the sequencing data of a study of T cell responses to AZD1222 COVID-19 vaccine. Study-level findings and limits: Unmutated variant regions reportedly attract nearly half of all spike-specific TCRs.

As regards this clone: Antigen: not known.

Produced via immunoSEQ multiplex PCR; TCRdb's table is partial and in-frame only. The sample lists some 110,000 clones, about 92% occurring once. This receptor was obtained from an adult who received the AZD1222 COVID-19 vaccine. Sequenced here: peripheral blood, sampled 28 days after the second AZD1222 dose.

This CDR3 reads CASSQARGDTQYF. CDR3 in DNA: TGCGCCAGCAGCCAAGCTAGGGGAGATACGCAGTATTTT. This chain links TRBV4-3 with TRBJ2-3; tentative D call: TRBD1 (5 bases). The V gene's germline CDR1 is LGHNA and CDR2 YSLEER. CDR3 length: 13 amino acids. V was shortened by 1 base and J by 5 bases, with 7 bases between the two germline ends.